The rows below give T cell receptor beta chains drawn from one sample of a study of T cells in Graves' hyperthyroidism and ophthalmopathy. Each CDR3 protein is one row after TCRdb ran MiXCR on the multiplex PCR reads. The data contain about 290,000 distinct CDR3 sequences, roughly an eighth of them singletons. Sequencing used blood. The origin of the receptors is a woman aged 35 to 49 with Graves' hyperthyroidism. Both conserved end residues are part of each CDR3. D genes are given only for firm matches. Clone size is given for some rows only: seen once, a few or many times, or a class if the clone is expanded.

V gene	J gene	D gene	clone size	CDR3 DNA	CDR3 protein
TRBV12-5	TRBJ1-1	NA	many	TGTGCTAGTGCCCCGCCGAACACTGAAGCTTTCTTT	CASAPPNTEAFF
TRBV3-1	TRBJ1-2	TRBD1	NA	TGTGCCAGCCGCCCACAGGGGGCGAAGGGGAATGGCTACACCTTC	CASRPQGAKGNGYTF
TRBV18	TRBJ1-1	NA	many	TGTGCCAGCTCACCAAGCCCAGACACTGAAGCTTTCTTT	CASSPSPDTEAFF
TRBV19	TRBJ2-1	TRBD2	NA	TGTGCCAGTAGTGACCCGCCGGGACTAGGCCAATACAATGAGCAGTTCTTC	CASSDPPGLGQYNEQFF
TRBV5-1	TRBJ2-1	TRBD2	NA	TGCGCCAGCAGCTCCGGGAGGGCCGACAATGAGCAGTTCTTC	CASSSGRADNEQFF
TRBV29-1	TRBJ1-1	NA	many	TGCAGCGCAGATACAGGACCCGAAGCTTTCTTT	CSADTGPEAFF
TRBV19	TRBJ1-5	TRBD1	many	TGTGCCAGTAGTATCAGGCAGGGGGCTCGTCAGCCCCAGCATTTT	CASSIRQGARQPQHF
TRBV2	TRBJ2-3	NA	many	TGTGCCAGCAGCCTAGGGTCCGCATTTGTAACAGATACGCAGTATTTT	CASSLGSAFVTDTQYF
TRBV12-5	TRBJ1-1	NA	many	TGTGCTAGTGGTTTCCCCCTCCTTCAGGGTACATCCAACACTGAAGCTTTCTTT	CASGFPLLQGTSNTEAFF
TRBV2	TRBJ2-2	NA	NA	TGTGCCAGCAGAGGACTGACTACCGGGGAGCTGTTTTTT	CASRGLTTGELFF
TRBV5-1	TRBJ1-3	NA	many	TGCGCCAGCAGCTTCGACTTTGGCCCTGGAAACACCATATATTTT	CASSFDFGPGNTIYF
TRBV15	TRBJ2-7	NA	NA	TGTGCCACCAGCACCCAATGGACGGGTTCCTACGAGCAGTACTTC	CATSTQWTGSYEQYF
TRBV20-1	TRBJ1-4	NA	many	TGCAGTGCTCCTACCTGGGGGCACAAGGGTGAAAAACTGTTTTTT	CSAPTWGHKGEKLFF
TRBV7-2	TRBJ2-7	NA	many	TGTGCCAGCTCCGACGGAGGAGGTGGCCACGAGCAGTACTTC	CASSDGGGGHEQYF
TRBV28	TRBJ1-6	NA	many	TGTGCCAGCAGTTTAAGGGGCCCCGGTTCGAGGGCCCTCCACTTT	CASSLRGPGSRALHF
TRBV7-9	TRBJ2-3	TRBD2	many	TGTGCCAGCAGCCCCCGGCGACTAGCGGGACGCACAGATACGCAGTATTTT	CASSPRRLAGRTDTQYF
TRBV15	TRBJ2-5	NA	NA	TGTGCCACCAGCAGAGGTCTAGCACAAGAGACCCAGTACTTC	CATSRGLAQETQYF
TRBV6-1	TRBJ1-2	NA	NA	TGTGCCAGCAGTGACCGGGCCTCGGGGGATGGCTACACCTTC	CASSDRASGDGYTF
TRBV5-1	TRBJ2-7	NA	NA	NA	CASSIFASGSGQPYF
TRBV2	TRBJ2-3	NA	many	TGTGCCGTGACAGGGAGGTGGGCCACAGATACGCAGTATTTT	CAVTGRWATDTQYF
TRBV7-9	TRBJ2-7	TRBD1	many	TGTGCCAGCAGCTTCGGACAGGGGGGAGGAGAGCAGTACTTC	CASSFGQGGGEQYF
TRBV18	TRBJ2-7	NA	many	TGTGCCAGCTCACCCAGGGCTTCCTACGAGCAGTACTTC	CASSPRASYEQYF
TRBV11-2	TRBJ2-3	TRBD1	many	TGTGCCAGCAGCTACCCCCGGGACAGAGTCCCAGATACGCAGTATTTT	CASSYPRDRVPDTQYF
TRBV20-1	TRBJ2-1	NA	NA	TGCAGTGCTAGAGATCCTAGGGGCCGGCGGAATGAGCAGTTCTTC	CSARDPRGRRNEQFF
TRBV7-8	TRBJ1-1	NA	many	TGTGCCAGCAGCCCTACCTCTTTAGCGAACACTGAAGCTTTCTTT	CASSPTSLANTEAFF
TRBV2	TRBJ2-2	TRBD2	many	TGTGCCAGCAGTGTGAGGCTAGCGGATGCTACCGGGGAGCTGTTTTTT	CASSVRLADATGELFF
TRBV7-8	TRBJ2-5	NA	many	TGTGCCAGCAGTTTCGACCGGGACCGGGACCAGTACTTC	CASSFDRDRDQYF
TRBV2	TRBJ2-2	NA	many	TGTGCCAGCACAGTACAGAAGAACACCGGGGAGCTGTTTTTT	CASTVQKNTGELFF
TRBV6-1	TRBJ2-1	TRBD1	many	TGTGCCAGCAGCGGGACAGGGGAGGACAATGAGCAGTTCTTC	CASSGTGEDNEQFF
TRBV5-1	TRBJ1-1	NA	few	TGCGCCAGCAGCTTGGTCGTAGACACTGAAGCTTTCTTT	CASSLVVDTEAFF
TRBV7-2	TRBJ2-7	NA	many	TGTGCCAGCAGCTTAGATAACGGCCCCTACGAGCAGTACTTC	CASSLDNGPYEQYF
TRBV7-9	TRBJ2-5	NA	NA	TGTGCCAGCAGCTTAGACCAGACAGCCGCAGGGGCCCAGTACTTC	CASSLDQTAAGAQYF
TRBV7-9	TRBJ1-2	NA	NA	TGTGCCAGCAGTTTGGGGGCCGTTCAGGAGGGCTACACCTTC	CASSLGAVQEGYTF
TRBV6-1	TRBJ2-3	NA	many	TGTGCCAGCAGTGTCCCGGAGTCGACCAGCACAGATACGCAGTATTTT	CASSVPESTSTDTQYF
TRBV25-1	TRBJ1-1	NA	many	TGTGCCAGCAGTGAATGGTTCAGGGACACTGAAGCTTTCTTT	CASSEWFRDTEAFF
TRBV6-1	TRBJ2-7	TRBD1	many	TGTGCCAGCACCTTCGCGCCGGGACAGGCAAACTACGAGCAGTACTTC	CASTFAPGQANYEQYF
TRBV19	TRBJ2-1	NA	many	TGTGCCAGTAGTATAGGCGGTAGCGTCTACAATGAGCAGTTCTTC	CASSIGGSVYNEQFF
TRBV2	TRBJ2-1	NA	many	TGTGCCAGCAGTGAAGCGTTTCGTCAGGGATCGGATGAGCAGTTCTTC	CASSEAFRQGSDEQFF
TRBV20-1	TRBJ2-1	TRBD2	many	TGCAGTGCTAGGCCCCACTTTGCGGGAGGGAATGGCAATGAGCAGTTCTTC	CSARPHFAGGNGNEQFF
TRBV4-2	TRBJ2-7	TRBD2	few	TGTGCCAGCAGCCAAGTGACTAGCGGAGACTCCTACGAGCAGTACTTC	CASSQVTSGDSYEQYF
TRBV5-4	TRBJ2-1	TRBD2	many	TGTGCCAGCAGCTTGGCACTAGCGGGAAGCAATGAGCAGTTCTTC	CASSLALAGSNEQFF
TRBV2	TRBJ1-5	NA	many	TGTGCCAGCTCCCGAGGCAGAAATCAGCCCCAGCATTTT	CASSRGRNQPQHF
TRBV27	TRBJ2-7	NA	many	TGTGCCAGCAGTGCCGGCCGCTACTCCTACGAGCAGTACTTC	CASSAGRYSYEQYF
TRBV15	TRBJ2-7	TRBD1	many	TGTGCCACCAGCTCGGGACAGGTAATCGACGAGCAGTACTTC	CATSSGQVIDEQYF
TRBV9	TRBJ2-7	TRBD1	few	TGTGCCAGCAGCGTAAGGCGACAGGGATCCTACGAGCAGTACTTC	CASSVRRQGSYEQYF